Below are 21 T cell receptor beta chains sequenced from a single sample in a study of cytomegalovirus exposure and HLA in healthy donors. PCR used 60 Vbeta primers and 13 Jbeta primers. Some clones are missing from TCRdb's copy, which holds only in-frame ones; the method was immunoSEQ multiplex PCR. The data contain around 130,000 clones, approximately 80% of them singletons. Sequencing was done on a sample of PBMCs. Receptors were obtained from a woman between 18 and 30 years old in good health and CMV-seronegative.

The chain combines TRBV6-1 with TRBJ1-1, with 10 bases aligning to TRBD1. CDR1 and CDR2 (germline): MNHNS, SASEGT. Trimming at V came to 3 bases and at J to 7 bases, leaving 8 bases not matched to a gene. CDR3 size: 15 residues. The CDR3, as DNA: TGTGCCAGCAGTGACGGGACAGGGGCTTGGGGTGAAGCTTTCTTT. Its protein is CASSDGTGAWGEAFF.

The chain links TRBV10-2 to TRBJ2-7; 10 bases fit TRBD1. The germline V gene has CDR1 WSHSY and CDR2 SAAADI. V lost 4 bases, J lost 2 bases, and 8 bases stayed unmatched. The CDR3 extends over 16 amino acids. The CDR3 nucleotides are TGCGCCAGCAGTGTCCCGGGACAGGGGCCTGCCTACGAGCAGTACTTC. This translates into CASSVPGQGPAYEQYF.

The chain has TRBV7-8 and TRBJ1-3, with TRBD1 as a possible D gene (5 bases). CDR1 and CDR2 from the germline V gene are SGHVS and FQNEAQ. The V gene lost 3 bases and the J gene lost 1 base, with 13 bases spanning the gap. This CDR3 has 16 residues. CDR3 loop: CASSFREGGSGNTIYF. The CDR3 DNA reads TGTGCCAGCAGCTTCAGGGAGGGCGGTTCTGGAAACACCATATATTTT.

For the CDR3, the DNA is TGCAGCGTTGAGGGCAGGGTCACTGAAGCTTTCTTT. Its translation: CSVEGRVTEAFF. The chain joins TRBV29-1 to TRBJ1-1, with D perhaps matching TRBD1 (5 bases). This CDR3 contains 12 residues. From germline, CDR1 is SQVTM and CDR2 ANQGSEA. Trimming removed 3 bases from V and 4 bases from J, with 9 bases in between.

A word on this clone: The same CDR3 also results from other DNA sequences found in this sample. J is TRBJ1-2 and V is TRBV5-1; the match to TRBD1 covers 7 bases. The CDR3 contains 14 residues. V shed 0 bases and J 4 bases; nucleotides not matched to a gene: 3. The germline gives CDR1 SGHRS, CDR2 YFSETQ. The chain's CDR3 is CASSLGTGGYGYTF. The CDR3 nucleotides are TGCGCCAGCAGCTTGGGGACAGGAGGCTATGGCTACACCTTC.

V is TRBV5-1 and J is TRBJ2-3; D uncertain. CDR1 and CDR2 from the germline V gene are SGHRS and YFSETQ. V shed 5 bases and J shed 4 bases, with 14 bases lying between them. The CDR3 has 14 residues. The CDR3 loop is CASSGLVSSDTQYF. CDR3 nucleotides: TGCGCCAGCAGTGGCCTAGTTAGCTCAGATACGCAGTATTTT.

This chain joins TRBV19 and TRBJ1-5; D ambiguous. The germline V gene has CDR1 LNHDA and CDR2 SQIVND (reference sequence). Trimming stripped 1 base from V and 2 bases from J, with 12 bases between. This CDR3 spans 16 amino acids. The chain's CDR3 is CASSIGRRQGNQPQHF. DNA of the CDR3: TGTGCCAGTAGTATAGGACGAAGGCAGGGCAATCAGCCCCAGCATTTT.

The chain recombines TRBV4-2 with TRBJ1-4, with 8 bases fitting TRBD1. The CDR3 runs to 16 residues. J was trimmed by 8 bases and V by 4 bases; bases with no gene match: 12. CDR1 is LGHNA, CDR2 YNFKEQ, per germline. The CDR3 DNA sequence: TGTGCCAGCAGCCCTCCCCACAACAGGGGGAACGAAAAACTGTTTTTT. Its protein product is CASSPPHNRGNEKLFF.

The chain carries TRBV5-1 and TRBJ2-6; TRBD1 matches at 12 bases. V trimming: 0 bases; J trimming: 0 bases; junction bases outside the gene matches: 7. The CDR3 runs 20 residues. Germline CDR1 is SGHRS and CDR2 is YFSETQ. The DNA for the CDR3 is TGCGCCAGCAGCTTGGAGGGACAGGGGGCTTTACGCTCTGGGGCCAACGTCCTGACTTTC. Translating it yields CASSLEGQGALRSGANVLTF.

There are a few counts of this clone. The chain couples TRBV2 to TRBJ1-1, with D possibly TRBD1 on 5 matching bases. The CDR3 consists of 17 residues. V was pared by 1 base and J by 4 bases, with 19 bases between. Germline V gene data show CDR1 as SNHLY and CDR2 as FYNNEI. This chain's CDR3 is CASSEGGGWGRGTEAFF. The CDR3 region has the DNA TGTGCCAGCAGTGAAGGGGGGGGGTGGGGGAGGGGCACTGAAGCTTTCTTT.

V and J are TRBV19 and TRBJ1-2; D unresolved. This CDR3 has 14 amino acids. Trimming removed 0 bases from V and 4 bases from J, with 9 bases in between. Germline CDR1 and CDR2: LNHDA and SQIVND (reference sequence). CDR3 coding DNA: TGTGCCAGTAGTATAGAAGAGAGTGCCTATGGCTACACCTTC. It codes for CASSIEESAYGYTF.

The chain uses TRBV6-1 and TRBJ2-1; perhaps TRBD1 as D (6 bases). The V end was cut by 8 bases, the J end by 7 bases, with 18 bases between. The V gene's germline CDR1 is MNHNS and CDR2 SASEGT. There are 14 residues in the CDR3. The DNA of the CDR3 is TGTGCCAGCGAAACCGTTACAGGGAGTAATGAGCAGTTCTTC. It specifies CASETVTGSNEQFF.

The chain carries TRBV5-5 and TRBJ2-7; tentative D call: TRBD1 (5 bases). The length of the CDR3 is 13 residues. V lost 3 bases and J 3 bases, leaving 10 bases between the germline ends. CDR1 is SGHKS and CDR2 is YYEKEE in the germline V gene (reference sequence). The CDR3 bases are TGTGCCAGCAGCTCGACAGTATTCTACGAGCAGTACTTC. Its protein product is CASSSTVFYEQYF.

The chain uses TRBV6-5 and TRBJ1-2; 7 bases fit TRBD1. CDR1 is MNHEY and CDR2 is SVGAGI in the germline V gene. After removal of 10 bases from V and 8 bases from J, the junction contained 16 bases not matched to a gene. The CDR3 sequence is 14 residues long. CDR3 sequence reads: CATSTGLEMLGYTF. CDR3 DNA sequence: TGTGCCACCTCGACAGGGCTCGAGATGTTGGGCTACACCTTC.

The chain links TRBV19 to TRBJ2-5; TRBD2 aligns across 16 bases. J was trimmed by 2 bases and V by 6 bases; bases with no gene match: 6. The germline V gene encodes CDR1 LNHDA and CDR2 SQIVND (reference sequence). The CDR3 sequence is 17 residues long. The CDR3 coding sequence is TGTGCCAGTAGCAGGGGGGGACTAGCGGGAGGGCAAGAGACCCAGTACTTC. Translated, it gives CASSRGGLAGGQETQYF.

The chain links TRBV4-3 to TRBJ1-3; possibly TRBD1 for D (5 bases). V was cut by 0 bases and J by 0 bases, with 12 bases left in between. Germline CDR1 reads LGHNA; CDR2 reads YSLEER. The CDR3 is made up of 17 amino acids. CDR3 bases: TGCGCCAGCAGCCAAGAAGGCCGGGGGTACTCTGGAAACACCATATATTTT. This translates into CASSQEGRGYSGNTIYF.

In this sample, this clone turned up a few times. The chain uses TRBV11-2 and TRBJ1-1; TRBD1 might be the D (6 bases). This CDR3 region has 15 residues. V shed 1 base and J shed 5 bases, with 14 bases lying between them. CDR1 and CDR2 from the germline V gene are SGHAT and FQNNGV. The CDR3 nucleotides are TGTGCCAGCAGCTTAGTGCAGGGGAAGAAGACTGAAGCTTTCTTT. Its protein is CASSLVQGKKTEAFF. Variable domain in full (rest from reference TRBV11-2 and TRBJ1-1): EAGVAQSPRYKIIEKRQSVAFWCNPISGHATLYWYQQILGQGPKLLIQFQNNGVVDDSQLPKDRFSAERLKGVDSTLKIQPAKLEDSAVYLCASSLVQGKKTEAFFGQGTRLTVV.

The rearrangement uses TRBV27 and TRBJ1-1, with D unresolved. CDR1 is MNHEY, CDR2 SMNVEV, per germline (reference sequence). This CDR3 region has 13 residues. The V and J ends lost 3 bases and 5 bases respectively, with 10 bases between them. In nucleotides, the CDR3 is TGTGCCAGCAGTTTCAGACGGGGAACTGAAGCTTTCTTT. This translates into CASSFRRGTEAFF.

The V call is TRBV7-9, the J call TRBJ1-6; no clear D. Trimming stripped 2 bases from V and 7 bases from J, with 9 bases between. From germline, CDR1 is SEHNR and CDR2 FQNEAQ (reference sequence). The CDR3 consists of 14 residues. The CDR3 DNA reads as TGTGCCAGCAGCTTATCATTTACAAATTCACCCCTCCACTTT. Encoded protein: CASSLSFTNSPLHF.

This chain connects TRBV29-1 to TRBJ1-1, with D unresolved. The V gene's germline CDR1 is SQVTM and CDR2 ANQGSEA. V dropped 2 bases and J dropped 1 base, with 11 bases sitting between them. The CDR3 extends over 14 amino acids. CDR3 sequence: CSVELGRGNTEAFF. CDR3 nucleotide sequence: TGCAGCGTTGAATTGGGCCGGGGGAACACTGAAGCTTTCTTT.

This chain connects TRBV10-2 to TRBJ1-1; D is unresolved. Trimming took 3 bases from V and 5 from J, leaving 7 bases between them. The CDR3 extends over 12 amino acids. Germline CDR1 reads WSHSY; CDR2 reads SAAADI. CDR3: CASSDGRTEAFF. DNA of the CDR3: TGCGCCAGCAGTGACGGTCGGACTGAAGCTTTCTTT.